What follows are 17 T cell receptor beta chains derived from one specimen sequenced in a study of OX40 agonist ivuxolimab in advanced cancers. The protocol was immunoSEQ multiplex PCR, while the TCRdb copy is restricted to in-frame clones and leaves out a portion. The repertoire holds 70,000 to 90,000 clones, with about 81% as singletons. The material sequenced was CD4+ or CD8+ T cells sorted from blood, taken in a trial of the OX40 agonist ivuxolimab. The source of these receptors is an adult with an advanced solid tumor such as melanoma, head and neck, liver or kidney cancer.

J is TRBJ1-2 and V is TRBV10-1; weak D call: TRBD1 (5 bases). V was shortened by 4 bases and J by 7 bases, with 16 bases between the two germline ends. Germline loops: CDR1 WNHNN, CDR2 SYGVQD (reference sequence). The CDR3 sequence is 14 residues long. The CDR3 DNA reads TGCGCCAGCAGTGCCTCAGGGTTGGTCGGTGGCTACACCTTC. As protein: CASSASGLVGGYTF.

This clone was seen only a few times. The chain has TRBV9 and TRBJ1-1, with D possibly matching TRBD1 (5 bases). The V gene's germline CDR1 is SGDLS and CDR2 YYNGEE. Trimming removed 0 bases at V and 0 bases at J, with 9 bases between. The CDR3 totals 15 residues. In nucleotides, the CDR3 is TGTGCCAGCAGCGTAGTTCAGGGCGTGAACACTGAAGCTTTCTTT. It encodes CASSVVQGVNTEAFF.

The chain uses TRBV6-1 and TRBJ1-3; D is uncertain. The CDR3 is made up of 14 amino acids. Trimming removed 2 bases from V and 4 bases from J, with 9 bases in between. Germline loops: CDR1 MNHNS, CDR2 SASEGT. CDR3 in DNA: TGTGCCAGCAGTGAATCATTATTGGGAAACACCATATATTTT. It yields the protein CASSESLLGNTIYF.

The chain links TRBV19 to TRBJ1-4; D is undetermined. This CDR3 spans 14 amino acids. Germline V gene sequence: CDR1 LNHDA, CDR2 SQIVND (reference sequence). Trimming removed 5 bases from V and 8 bases from J, with 15 bases in between. The CDR3 region is CASSEGTNPEKLFF. DNA of the CDR3: TGTGCCAGTAGTGAGGGTACGAACCCGGAAAAACTGTTTTTT.

The rearrangement uses TRBV5-4 and TRBJ2-3, with 9 bases aligning to TRBD2. The CDR3 extends over 16 amino acids. Trimming took 4 bases from V and 0 from J; bases not matched to a gene: 6. The germline V gene encodes CDR1 SGHNT and CDR2 YYREEE (reference sequence). CDR3 in DNA: TGTGCCAGCAGCCGGAATAGCGGGGGTAGCACAGATACGCAGTATTTT. Amino acids: CASSRNSGGSTDTQYF.

V is TRBV13 and J is TRBJ2-7; the D gene is possibly TRBD2 (5 bases). This CDR3 comprises 17 residues. Germline CDR1 is PRHDT and CDR2 is FYEKMQ (reference sequence). Trimming took 0 bases from V and 0 from J, leaving 15 bases between them. DNA for the CDR3: TGTGCCAGCAGCTTAGGCCCTAGCAAGAAACCCTCCTACGAGCAGTACTTC. Translated: CASSLGPSKKPSYEQYF.

CDR3 in DNA: TGCAGTGCAAAGAAGAATGAGCAGTTCTTC. The encoded protein is CSAKKNEQFF. The V gene is TRBV20-1, the J gene TRBJ2-1; D not certain. The V and J ends lost 6 bases and 7 bases respectively, with 7 bases between them. Germline CDR1 is DFQATT and CDR2 is SNEGSKA (reference sequence). The CDR3 consists of 10 residues.

This clone was found once. At one end the junction does not follow the germline gene, possibly because of a read error. CDR3 amino acids: CASSYQGTNNSSLHF. Written as DNA, the CDR3 is TGTGCCAGCAGTTACCAGGGTACCAATAATTCATCCCTCCACTTT. The chain couples TRBV2 to TRBJ1-6; D may be TRBD1 (5 bases). Germline V lookup: CDR1 SNHLY, CDR2 FYNNEI. The CDR3 has 15 residues.

The CDR3 region is CAWSGIEWGGQYF. As DNA, the CDR3 is TGTGCCTGGAGTGGGATAGAGTGGGGGGGGCAGTATTTT. The rearrangement links TRBV30 to TRBJ2-3; 7 nucleotides align to TRBD2. CDR1 and CDR2 (germline): GTSNPN, SVGIG (reference sequence). Unmatched junction bases numbered 9, after V lost 1 base and J lost 11 bases. The CDR3 extends over 13 amino acids.

This chain uses TRBV2 with TRBJ2-1; D might be TRBD1 (6 bases). V lost 7 bases and J 6 bases, leaving 19 bases between the germline ends. The length of the CDR3 is 15 residues. Per germline, CDR1 SNHLY and CDR2 FYNNEI. The CDR3 nucleotides read TGTGCCAGCACTTTACAGGGTGTAAACTCCAATGAGCAGTTCTTC. This codes for CASTLQGVNSNEQFF.

The rearrangement joins TRBV11-2 to TRBJ2-3, with 7 nucleotides matching TRBD2. The CDR3 length is 15 residues. V shed 1 base and J 2 bases; nucleotides not matched to a gene: 3. From germline, CDR1 is SGHAT and CDR2 FQNNGV. CDR3 protein: CASSLAGGFTDTQYF. The DNA for the CDR3 is TGTGCCAGCAGCTTAGCCGGGGGGTTCACAGATACGCAGTATTTT. The full variable domain, rest sourced from reference TRBV11-2 and TRBJ2-3, is EAGVAQSPRYKIIEKRQSVAFWCNPISGHATLYWYQQILGQGPKLLIQFQNNGVVDDSQLPKDRFSAERLKGVDSTLKIQPAKLEDSAVYLCASSLAGGFTDTQYFGPGTRLTVL.

This clone was recorded a few times. The chain uses TRBV5-6 and TRBJ1-1, with a possible D match to TRBD1 (6 bases). The germline V gene has CDR1 SGHDT and CDR2 YYEEEE. The CDR3 is made up of 14 amino acids. V was cut by 1 base and J by 8 bases, with 15 bases left in between. The CDR3 DNA follows: TGTGCCAGCAGCTTGCCGGGGGGCGCATTGGAAGCTTTCTTT. Its protein product is CASSLPGGALEAFF.

V gene TRBV6-6 combines with J gene TRBJ1-2; D gene unclear. The V gene's germline CDR1 is MNHNY and CDR2 SVGAGI (reference sequence). The CDR3 loop spans 13 amino acids. With 7 bases removed from V and 4 bases from J, the gap between germline ends came to 13 bases. The CDR3 nucleotides are TGTGCCAGCAACATGGAACCTCCCTATGGCTACACCTTC. Translating it yields CASNMEPPYGYTF.

The J gene is TRBJ2-1, the V gene TRBV2, with 10 bases aligning to TRBD1. The V segment lost 6 bases and the J segment 5 bases; nucleotides outside the gene matches: 7. The CDR3 sequence is 15 residues long. The germline V gene encodes CDR1 SNHLY and CDR2 FYNNEI. In nucleotides, the CDR3 is TGTGCCAGCAGGCCCAGACAGGGGGCGAACAATGAGCAGTTCTTC. The encoded protein is CASRPRQGANNEQFF.

The chain recombines TRBV7-8 with TRBJ1-2; unclear D gene. The ends were cut back, 1 base at V and 1 base at J, with 10 bases in the middle. Per germline, CDR1 SGHVS and CDR2 FQNEAQ. The CDR3 totals 15 residues. The CDR3 DNA reads TGTGCCAGCAGCTTAGGACTTTTCGATAACTATGGCTACACCTTC. This gives the protein CASSLGLFDNYGYTF.

This CDR3 reads CAWSSGTGDGYTF. As DNA, the CDR3 is TGTGCCTGGAGTTCCGGGACAGGGGACGGCTACACCTTC. The chain is built from TRBV30 and TRBJ1-2; the match to TRBD1 covers 10 bases. Per germline, CDR1 GTSNPN and CDR2 SVGIG (reference sequence). This CDR3 is built from 13 residues. V shed 2 bases, J shed 8 bases, and the junction held 5 bases outside the gene matches. The full variable domain, with the rest looked up from reference TRBV30 and TRBJ1-2, is SQTIHQWPATLVQPVGSPLSLECTVEGTSNPNLYWYRQAAGRGLQLLFYSVGIGQISSEVPQNLSASRPQDRQFILSSKKLLLSDSGFYLCAWSSGTGDGYTFGSGTRLTVV.

This chain uses TRBV14 with TRBJ1-2; D is perhaps TRBD1 (5 bases). The CDR3 extends over 14 amino acids. Germline assignment: CDR1 SGHDN and CDR2 FVKESK. Trimming pared 1 base from V and 7 bases from J, leaving 13 bases between. The DNA for the CDR3 is TGTGCCAGCAGCCAAGGTCTCCAGGGAAGTGGCTACACCTTC. This encodes CASSQGLQGSGYTF. Supplemented by reference TRBV14 and TRBJ1-2, the full variable domain reads EAGVTQFPSHSVIEKGQTVTLRCDPISGHDNLYWYRRVMGKEIKFLLHFVKESKQDESGMPNNRFLAERTGGTYSTLKVQPAELEDSGVYFCASSQGLQGSGYTFGSGTRLTVV.